This T cell receptor (beta chain) is from a study of spatial heterogeneity in lung cancer. The wider study: For the average unique TCR and UMI combination, more than nine occurrences appeared in raw reads. Overall study results and limits: Tumor TCRs that were ubiquitous and expanded showed up in blood more at resection than follow-up.

This sample's time point: sample taken at primary tumor resection. Extraction of whole RNA from tumor, nontumor lung or frozen PBMC preceded unsorted sequencing. A distinct unique molecular identifier was carried by each TCR cDNA molecule. TCRdb independently ran MiXCR on the 5' RACE reads; one entry per CDR3 protein. In the table there are roughly 25,000 distinct CDR3 sequences, roughly 13% of which are singletons. Comment on this clonotype: Its antigen is undetermined.

Germline V gives CDR1 KGHSH, CDR2 LQKENI. V lost 3 bases and J lost 1, with 17 bases in between. CDR3 length: 17 amino acids. This rearrangement joins TRBV18 to TRBJ2-3; TRBD1 is a possible D gene (5 bases). This TCR was sampled from a female donor with early-stage non-small cell lung cancer. This specimen was PBMCs, taken at surgery. The CDR3 is CASSPPRAGHRTDTQYF. DNA for the CDR3: TGTGCCAGCTCACCGCCCAGGGCAGGCCACCGCACAGATACGCAGTATTTT.